The present T cell receptor (beta chain) was sequenced within a study of blood T cell repertoires in COVID-19. Study background: Sites across the United States, Italy and Spain contributed samples from acute and convalescent COVID-19. Nucleic acid was either cDNA or gDNA, and it came from T cells, B-cell-depleted T cells, or PBMCs.

Methods used by the authors: Amplifying reference gene primers gave estimates of nucleated cell counts. The data were produced by immunoSEQ multiplex PCR, yet TCRdb's version contains in-frame clones alone and is incomplete. That table furnishes V, J and clone size, whereas the DNA furnished D and trimming. The sample lists about 100,000 clones; around nine tenths were seen once. The length of the CDR3 is 14 residues. Germline trimming cut 6 bases from V and 6 bases from J; bases unmatched to any gene: 11. Per germline, CDR1 MDHEN and CDR2 SYDVKM. This clonotype was sampled from a man at least 80 years old with acute or convalescent COVID-19. V is TRBV28 and J is TRBJ2-7; 7 nucleotides agree with TRBD1. Sequencing was performed on peripheral blood. This CDR3 is CASSPPGTVSEQYF. For the CDR3, the DNA is TGTGCCAGCAGCCCCCCCGGGACAGTGTCCGAGCAGTACTTC.